This T cell receptor beta chain was recorded in a study of blood T cell repertoires in COVID-19. Study information: T cells, B-cell-depleted T cells, or PBMCs supplied cDNA or gDNA.

The germline CDR1 and CDR2 sequences are DFQATT and SNEGSKA (reference sequence). V lost 3 bases to trimming and J lost 4 bases, with 15 bases between them. The length of the CDR3 is 14 residues. Using immunoSEQ multiplex PCR, the repertoire was profiled, and TCRdb retains in-frame clones only, with some absent. This sample carries around 250,000 clones, 84% of them seen once, and the ten largest clones take around 7.8%. This chain connects TRBV20-1 to TRBJ1-1, with D perhaps TRBD1 (5 bases). Sequencing was performed on peripheral blood. This sequence was found in a human donor in a cohort sampled during active COVID-19. CDR3 sequence reads: CSASITGRGTEAFF. The CDR3 DNA is TGCAGTGCTAGTATAACTGGGAGGGGCACTGAAGCTTTCTTT.